One sample yielded the 17 T cell receptor beta chains listed below, sequenced in a study of regulatory T cells in long-lasting Graves disease. HTBI primers from iRepertoire and Arm-PCR of CDR3 regions yielded the TCR beta libraries. TCRdb analysed the multiplex PCR reads with MiXCR anew, one entry per CDR3 protein. Of more than 450,000 distinct CDR3 sequences listed, roughly 15% are singletons. Time point described: newly diagnosed GD, antithyroid drugs for less than 3 months. The TCR library was prepared using RNA isolated from PBMCs. The same sample was also studied in work on T cells in Graves' hyperthyroidism and ophthalmopathy.

Sequenced here: peripheral blood mononuclear cells (PBMCs), sampled at new diagnosis, from a patient treated with antithyroid drugs. These receptor sequences come from a man aged 35 to 55 with Graves disease.

V is TRBV4-1 and J is TRBJ1-5; no firm D call. Trimming removed 1 base at V and 1 base at J, with 8 bases between. In germline, CDR1 is MGHRA, CDR2 YSYEKL. There are 15 residues in the CDR3. The CDR3 DNA follows: TGCGCCAGCAGCCAAGCTTCACAGAGCAATCAGCCCCAGCATTTT. Translation: CASSQASQSNQPQHF.

The CDR3 nucleotides read TGTGCCAGCAGCGCATCCGGAGCAGATACGCAGTATTTT. Protein: CASSASGADTQYF. This rearrangement joins TRBV9 to TRBJ2-3; no definite D call. The V gene's germline CDR1 is SGDLS and CDR2 YYNGEE. V lost 3 bases, J lost 4 bases, and 9 bases lay in between. This CDR3 is 13 amino acids long.

V is TRBV27 and J is TRBJ1-4, with 7 nucleotides matching TRBD1. CDR3 length: 14 amino acids. V lost 5 bases to trimming and J lost 6 bases; unmatched junction nucleotides: 6. CDR1 is MNHEY, CDR2 SMNVEV, per germline (reference sequence). In DNA form, the CDR3 reads TGTGCCAGCAGTCCAGGGGGGCTTTATGAAAAACTGTTTTTT. Residues: CASSPGGLYEKLFF.

The sample holds many counts of this clonotype. This chain joins TRBV20-1 and TRBJ2-7, with a possible D match to TRBD2 (7 bases). The V end was cut by 5 bases, the J end by 1 base, with 18 bases between. Germline V gene lookup returns CDR1 DFQATT and CDR2 SNEGSKA (reference sequence). This CDR3 contains 15 residues. The CDR3 sequence: CSAPERGRVSYEQYF. For the CDR3, the DNA is TGCAGTGCTCCCGAGAGGGGGAGGGTTTCCTACGAGCAGTACTTC.

This clonotype showed up just a few times. The chain joins TRBV9 to TRBJ2-5, with TRBD2 matching 8 bases. This CDR3 has 14 residues. V lost 6 bases and J lost 4; bases outside the gene matches: 8. CDR1 and CDR2 (germline): SGDLS, YYNGEE. CDR3 nucleotide sequence: TGTGCCAGCAATAGCGGGAACCCTCCAGAGACCCAGTACTTC. As protein: CASNSGNPPETQYF.

This clonotype was picked up a small number of times. The V gene is TRBV10-3, the J gene TRBJ2-3; 12 bases fit TRBD2. J lost 4 bases, V lost 6 bases, and 5 bases had no gene match. This CDR3 is 15 amino acids long. Germline CDR1 and CDR2: ENHRY and SYGVKD. The CDR3 DNA follows: TGTGCCATCAGGCCGGGACTAGCGGGCCCAGATACGCAGTATTTT. As protein: CAIRPGLAGPDTQYF.

This clonotype was found many times. This chain links TRBV27 with TRBJ2-1; TRBD2 agrees at 11 bases. J lost 8 bases, V lost 6 bases, and 3 bases had no gene match. The CDR3 consists of 13 residues. Per germline, CDR1 MNHEY and CDR2 SMNVEV (reference sequence). The CDR3 DNA sequence: TGTGCCAGCAGAGGACTAGCGGGCGATGAGCAGTTCTTC. Amino acid sequence: CASRGLAGDEQFF.

The CDR3 protein is CASSQFQGSGNTIYF. The CDR3 DNA reads as TGTGCCAGCAGCCAATTTCAGGGCTCTGGAAACACCATATATTTT. The chain joins TRBV3-1 to TRBJ1-3, with D perhaps matching TRBD1 (5 bases). V gave up 2 bases and J gave up 0 bases, with 8 bases separating them. Germline lookup yields CDR1 LGHDT and CDR2 YNNKEL (reference sequence). The CDR3 is 15 residues long.

The chain couples TRBV24-1 to TRBJ2-3, with 9 bases that match TRBD2. The V and J ends lost 3 bases and 4 bases, in that order; junction bases with no gene match: 7. Germline CDR1 is KGHDR and CDR2 is SFDVKD. CDR3 length equals 16 residues. CDR3 coding DNA: TGTGCCACCAGTGATCGGGCTAGCGGGACTGCAGATACGCAGTATTTT. It specifies CATSDRASGTADTQYF.

The V call is TRBV13, the J call TRBJ1-2; D might be TRBD1 (6 bases). Germline loops: CDR1 PRHDT, CDR2 FYEKMQ (reference sequence). V gave up 2 bases and J gave up 3 bases, with 13 bases separating them. The CDR3 spans 15 residues. CDR3 in amino acids: CASSLRGEAHYGYTF. The CDR3 nucleotides are TGTGCCAGCAGCTTAAGGGGGGAGGCTCACTATGGCTACACCTTC. The whole variable domain, filled in from reference TRBV13 and TRBJ1-2, reads AAGVIQSPRHLIKEKRETATLKCYPIPRHDTVYWYQQGPGQDPQFLISFYEKMQSDKGSIPDRFSAQQFSDYHSELNMSSLELGDSALYFCASSLRGEAHYGYTFGSGTRLTVV.

This clonotype was counted at least ten times. This sequence joins TRBV6-1 and TRBJ2-7; TRBD1 might be the D (8 bases). The germline V and J ends were trimmed by 6 bases and 5 bases, with 26 bases remaining between them. Per germline, CDR1 MNHNS and CDR2 SASEGT. This CDR3 contains 17 residues. Written as DNA, the CDR3 is TGTGCCAGCAGCCGGGTCCACAGGGGGGGGTATTTTGACGAGCAGTACTTC. This translates into CASSRVHRGGYFDEQYF.

In the case of this clonotype: The junction departs from the called germline gene at one end, perhaps through a read error. The rearrangement joins TRBV2 to TRBJ2-6; the D is unclear. This CDR3 has 16 amino acids. Germline V CDR1 and CDR2: SNHLY, FYNNEI. CDR3 loop: CASSPLRVSGANVLTF. DNA of the CDR3: TGCGCCAGCAGCCCCCTCAGAGTCTCTGGGGCCAACGTCCTGACTTTC. Drawing the rest from reference TRBV2 and TRBJ2-6, the complete variable domain is EPEVTQTPSHQVTQMGQEVILRCVPISNHLYFYWYRQILGQKVEFLVSFYNNEISEKSEIFDDQFSVERPDGSNFTLKIRSTKLEDSAMYFCASSPLRVSGANVLTFGAGSRLTVL.

This clonotype was seen repeatedly, ten times or more. The chain recombines TRBV28 with TRBJ2-1; D call uncertain. The CDR3 runs 12 residues. Per germline, CDR1 MDHEN and CDR2 SYDVKM. V shed 6 bases and J shed 4 bases, with 7 bases lying between them. The CDR3 bases are TGTGCCAGCAGCACTCCGTACAATGAGCAGTTCTTC. This codes for CASSTPYNEQFF.

This clonotype was detected ten times or more. This chain uses TRBV2 with TRBJ2-7; TRBD1 matches at 7 bases. From germline, CDR1 is SNHLY and CDR2 FYNNEI. Trimming at V came to 6 bases and at J to 1 base, leaving 9 bases not matched to a gene. The CDR3 contains 15 residues. CDR3 amino acids: CASRQMRTGSYEQYF. The DNA for the CDR3 is TGTGCCAGCAGGCAAATGAGGACAGGATCCTACGAGCAGTACTTC.

A few counts support this clonotype. The gene calls are TRBV20-1 and TRBJ2-3, with D maybe TRBD1 (6 bases). CDR3 length equals 12 residues. V lost 5 bases and J 6 bases, leaving 12 bases between the germline ends. CDR1 and CDR2 from the germline V gene are DFQATT and SNEGSKA (reference sequence). Here the CDR3 DNA reads TGCAGTGCTTCCGACAGGTGGGATACGCAGTATTTT. This gives the protein CSASDRWDTQYF.

The sample holds many counts of this clonotype. The chain combines TRBV3-1 with TRBJ2-1; TRBD2 matches 12 bases. Germline CDR1 and CDR2: LGHDT and YNNKEL (reference sequence). After removal of 2 bases from V and 7 bases from J, the junction contained 6 bases not matched to a gene. The CDR3 is made up of 16 amino acids. In nucleotides, the CDR3 is TGTGCCAGCAGCCAACATCTAGCGGGAGGGCCGAATGAGCAGTTCTTC. Encoded protein: CASSQHLAGGPNEQFF.

This clonotype showed up many times. The rearrangement links TRBV29-1 to TRBJ2-3; D not resolved. This CDR3 spans 12 amino acids. Germline CDR1 is SQVTM and CDR2 is ANQGSEA. The V and J ends lost 5 bases and 3 bases respectively, with 9 bases between them. The CDR3 loop reads CSVLVPTDTQYF. The CDR3 DNA reads TGCAGCGTTCTAGTTCCGACAGATACGCAGTATTTT.